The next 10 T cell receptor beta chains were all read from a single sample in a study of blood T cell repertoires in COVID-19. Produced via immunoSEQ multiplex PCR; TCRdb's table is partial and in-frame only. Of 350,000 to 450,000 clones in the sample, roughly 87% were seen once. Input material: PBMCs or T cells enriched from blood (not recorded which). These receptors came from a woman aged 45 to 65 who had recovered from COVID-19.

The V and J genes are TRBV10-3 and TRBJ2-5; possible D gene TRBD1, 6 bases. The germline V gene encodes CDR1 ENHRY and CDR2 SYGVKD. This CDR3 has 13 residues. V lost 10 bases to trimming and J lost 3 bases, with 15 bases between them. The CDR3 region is CATLDRSEETQYF. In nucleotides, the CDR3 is TGTGCCACCTTAGACAGGTCCGAAGAGACCCAGTACTTC.

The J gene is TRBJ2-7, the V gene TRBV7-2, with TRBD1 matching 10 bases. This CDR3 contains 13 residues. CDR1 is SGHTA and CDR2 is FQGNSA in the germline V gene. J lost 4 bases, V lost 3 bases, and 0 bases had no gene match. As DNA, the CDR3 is TGTGCCAGCAGCTTGGACAGGGGGTACGAGCAGTACTTC. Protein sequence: CASSLDRGYEQYF.

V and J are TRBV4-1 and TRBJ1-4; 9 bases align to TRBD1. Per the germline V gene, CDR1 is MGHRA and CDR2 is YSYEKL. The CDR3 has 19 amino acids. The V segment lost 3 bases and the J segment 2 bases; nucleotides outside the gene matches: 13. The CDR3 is CASSQGPGTGKITNEKLFF. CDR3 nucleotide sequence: TGCGCCAGCAGCCAGGGTCCCGGGACAGGGAAGATCACTAATGAAAAACTGTTTTTT.

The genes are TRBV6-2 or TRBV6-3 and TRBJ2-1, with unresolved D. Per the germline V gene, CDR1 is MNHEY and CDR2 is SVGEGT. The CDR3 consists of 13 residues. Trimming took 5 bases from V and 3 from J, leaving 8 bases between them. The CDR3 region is CASSSLIYNEQFF. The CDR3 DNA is TGTGCCAGCAGTAGCTTAATCTACAATGAGCAGTTCTTC.

The CDR3 DNA is TGTGCCAGCAGCCAAGCGAGACTCTCTGGGGCCAACGTCCTGACTTTC. Encoded protein: CASSQARLSGANVLTF. The rearrangement joins TRBV3-1 (or the pseudogene TRBV3-2) to TRBJ2-6; D is uncertain. V dropped 1 base and J dropped 0 bases, with 7 bases sitting between them. The germline V gene has CDR1 LGHDT and CDR2 YNNKEL (reference sequence). The length of the CDR3 is 16 residues.

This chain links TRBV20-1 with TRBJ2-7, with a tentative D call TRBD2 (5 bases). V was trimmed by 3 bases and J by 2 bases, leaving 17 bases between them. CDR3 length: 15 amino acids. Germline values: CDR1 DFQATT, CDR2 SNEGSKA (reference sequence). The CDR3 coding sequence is TGCAGTGCTAGTCCCCTGGAGGCCTCGACCTACGAGCAGTACTTC. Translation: CSASPLEASTYEQYF.

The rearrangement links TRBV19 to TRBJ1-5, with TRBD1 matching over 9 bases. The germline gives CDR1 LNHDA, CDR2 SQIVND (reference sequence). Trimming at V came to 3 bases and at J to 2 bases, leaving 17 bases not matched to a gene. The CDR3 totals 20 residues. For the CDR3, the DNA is TGTGCCAGTAGTATCCTCCGACGCCGCGCGACAGGGGGTGGCAATCAGCCCCAGCATTTT. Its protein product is CASSILRRRATGGGNQPQHF.

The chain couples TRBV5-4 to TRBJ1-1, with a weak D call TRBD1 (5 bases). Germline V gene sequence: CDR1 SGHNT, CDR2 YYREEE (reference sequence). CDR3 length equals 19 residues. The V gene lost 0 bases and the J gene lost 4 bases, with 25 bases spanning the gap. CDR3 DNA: TGTGCCAGCAGCTTGGTATGGGGGGGTTCAAGGGGATCGAGCACTGAAGCTTTCTTT. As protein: CASSLVWGGSRGSSTEAFF. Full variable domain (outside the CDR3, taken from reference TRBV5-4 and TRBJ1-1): ETGVTQSPTHLIKTRGQQVTLRCSSQSGHNTVSWYQQALGQGPQFIFQYYREEENGRGNFPPRFSGLQFPNYSSELNVNALELDDSALYLCASSLVWGGSRGSSTEAFFGQGTRLTVV.

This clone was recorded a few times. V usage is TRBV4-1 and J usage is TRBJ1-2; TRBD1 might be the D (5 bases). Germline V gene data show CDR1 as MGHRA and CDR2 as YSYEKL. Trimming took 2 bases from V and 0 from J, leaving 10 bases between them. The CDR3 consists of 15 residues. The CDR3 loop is CASSQSGGANYGYTF. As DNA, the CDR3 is TGCGCCAGCAGCCAAAGTGGAGGGGCTAACTATGGCTACACCTTC.

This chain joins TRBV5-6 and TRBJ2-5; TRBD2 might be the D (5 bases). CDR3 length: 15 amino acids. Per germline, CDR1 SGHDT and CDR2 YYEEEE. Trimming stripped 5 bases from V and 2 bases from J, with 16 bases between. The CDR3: CASSGAETGQETQYF. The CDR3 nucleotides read TGTGCCAGCAGTGGAGCGGAAACGGGTCAAGAGACCCAGTACTTC.